The 18 T cell receptor beta chains below come from one sample, sequenced in a study of monozygotic twins with inflammatory bowel disease. TCRdb re-called the 5' RACE reads and shows each CDR3 protein once, DNA omitted. The listing contains about 380,000 distinct CDR3 sequences. Material for sequencing was blood. These receptors originate from a human donor with ulcerative colitis or Crohn's disease, or a healthy co-twin of an affected twin (not recorded which).

The J gene is TRBJ1-1, the V gene TRBV9. The germline gives CDR1 SGDLS, CDR2 YYNGEE. This CDR3 has 14 residues. The CDR3 region is CASSVGWANTEAFF.

The rearrangement uses TRBV12-3 or TRBV12-4 and TRBJ2-3. The CDR3 has 12 amino acids. This CDR3 is CASSHSTDTQYF.

The J gene is TRBJ2-7, the V gene TRBV29-1; TCRdb's D call, TRBD1, is unchecked because there is no DNA. The CDR3 is 14 amino acids. Germline V gives CDR1 SQVTM, CDR2 ANQGSEA. This CDR3 reads CSVEGRGHSNEQYF.

The chain combines TRBV19 with TRBJ2-2; TCRdb gives TRBD1 as the D gene, but with no DNA this cannot be confirmed. CDR3 length: 14 amino acids. Germline values: CDR1 LNHDA, CDR2 SQIVND (reference sequence). The CDR3 is CASLQGMNTGELFF.

The chain combines TRBV7-9 with TRBJ2-3; checking the TCRdb D call of TRBD1 is not possible without DNA. Looked up from germline, CDR1 is SEHNR and CDR2 is FQNEAQ (reference sequence). The CDR3 spans 21 residues. The CDR3 sequence is CASSSSRGDRKSSIPHDTQYF.

The chain couples TRBV7-3 to TRBJ2-1; the D call of TRBD2 rests on TCRdb alone, since no DNA is present to check it. The CDR3 is made up of 15 amino acids. Germline loops: CDR1 SGHTA, CDR2 FQGTGA. The CDR3 loop reads CASSLSPTSGGEQFF.

The V gene is TRBV7-6, the J gene TRBJ2-6. This CDR3 region has 14 residues. Germline V gene lookup returns CDR1 SGHVS and CDR2 FNYEAQ. This chain's CDR3 is CASSLGPGANVLTF. Full variable domain (outside the CDR3, taken from reference TRBV7-6 and TRBJ2-6): GAGVSQSPRYKVTKRGQDVALRCDPISGHVSLYWYRQALGQGPEFLTYFNYEAQQDKSGLPNDRFSAERPEGSISTLTIQRTEQRDSAMYRCASSLGPGANVLTFGAGSRLTVL.

This chain links TRBV25-1 with TRBJ2-2; TCRdb reports TRBD1, a call that lacks DNA to check it against. The CDR3 sequence is 15 residues long. From germline, CDR1 is MGHDK and CDR2 SYGVNS. The CDR3 is CASSELSGANGELFF.

The gene calls are TRBV7-3 and TRBJ2-1. CDR1 and CDR2 (germline): SGHTA, FQGTGA. The CDR3 covers 14 residues. The CDR3 here is CASSLTPNGHEQFF.

The chain carries TRBV5-1 and TRBJ2-7. CDR3 size: 14 residues. Germline CDR1 and CDR2: SGHRS and YFSETQ. This chain's CDR3 is CASSPIRSSYEQYF.

The chain carries TRBV5-1 and TRBJ2-7. Germline V gene data show CDR1 as SGHRS and CDR2 as YFSETQ. The CDR3 sequence is 15 residues long. The CDR3 sequence is CASSLRQRNSYEQYF.

The rearrangement uses TRBV5-1 and TRBJ2-3; as DNA is missing, the TRBD2 call by TCRdb cannot be tested. There are 15 residues in the CDR3. Germline loops: CDR1 SGHRS, CDR2 YFSETQ. CDR3 protein: CASSGLALITDTQYF.

This chain links TRBV6-2 or TRBV6-3 with TRBJ1-2. The CDR3 is made up of 15 amino acids. Per germline, CDR1 MNHEY and CDR2 SVGEGT. This CDR3 reads CASSESLQGRDGYTF.

The V gene is TRBV7-3, the J gene TRBJ2-7. CDR3 length: 13 amino acids. CDR1 and CDR2 from the germline V gene are SGHTA and FQGTGA. The CDR3 is CASSLDSTYEQYF.

The chain carries TRBV20-1 and TRBJ1-3. The germline V gene has CDR1 DFQATT and CDR2 SNEGSKA (reference sequence). This CDR3 is built from 12 residues. The CDR3 is CSAHSSGNTIYF.

The V call is TRBV7-2, the J call TRBJ2-7; TCRdb indicates TRBD2, and absent DNA this call remains unverified. The CDR3 consists of 16 residues. Germline V lookup: CDR1 SGHTA, CDR2 FQGNSA. The CDR3 is CASSLTRLAGGREQYF.

The CDR3 loop is CASSYRTGSNTEAFF. V is TRBV5-1 and J is TRBJ1-1; the D call of TRBD1 rests on TCRdb alone, since no DNA is present to check it. The CDR3 runs to 15 residues. The germline V gene has CDR1 SGHRS and CDR2 YFSETQ.

The chain recombines TRBV5-1 with TRBJ2-5. The CDR3 totals 14 residues. Germline values: CDR1 SGHRS, CDR2 YFSETQ. The CDR3 is CASSPANVQETQYF.